This paragraph reports one T cell receptor (beta chain). Its matching antigen is unknown. Germline V gene data show CDR1 as SGHVS and CDR2 as FQNEAQ. The CDR3 has 14 residues. The junction had 0 bases not matched to a gene; V was cut back by 1 base and J by 7 bases. Semi-nested PCR with Nested Universal Primer A followed constant-region reverse priming of full-length variable regions. TCRdb itself ran the 5' RACE reads through MiXCR, one entry per CDR3 protein. The repertoire consists of over 50,000 distinct CDR3 sequences, with about 25% occurring once and the leading ten covering approximately 3.4%. Regarding the study as a whole: The larger-cohort validation was restricted to a single TCR beta V-J rearrangement rather than whole repertoires.

This TCR derives from a female donor with breast cancer. The sequenced material came from tumor-infiltrating naive CD4+ T cells sorted from the breast tumor. The subset here: naive CD4+ T cells, CD4+CD45RA+CD25-. The chain uses TRBV7-8 and TRBJ1-4; 10 bases are shared with TRBD1. CDR3 region: CASSLGTGGEKLFF. CDR3 bases: TGTGCCAGCAGCTTAGGGACAGGGGGTGAAAAACTGTTTTTT.